This T cell receptor (beta chain) was identified in a study of blood T cell repertoires in COVID-19. Across the whole study: COVID-19 samples, acute and convalescent, were from the United States, Italy and Spain. Sample material is recorded as cDNA or gDNA derived from T cells, B-cell-depleted T cells, or PBMCs.

As originally analysed: The authors estimated nucleated cell counts from reference gene primer amplification. Sequenced by immunoSEQ multiplex PCR; TCRdb stores in-frame clones only, minus some. Clone size and the V and J calls come from that table; the DNA yielded D and trimming. This sample has hundreds of thousands of clones, with roughly 91% found just once. V gave up 0 bases and J gave up 8 bases, with 8 bases separating them. The CDR3 sequence is 14 residues long. Germline CDR1 is SGHVS and CDR2 is FNYEAQ. Patients in Seattle were enrolled during active infection, then followed longitudinally. The rearrangement links TRBV7-6 to TRBJ1-6; D is undetermined. The receptor was isolated from a woman between 45 and 60 years old with COVID-19, enrolled during active disease. The sequencing sample was made of peripheral blood. The CDR3 nucleotides are TGTGCCAGCAGCTTAGCGATACGGGATTCACCCCTCCACTTT. This gives the protein CASSLAIRDSPLHF.